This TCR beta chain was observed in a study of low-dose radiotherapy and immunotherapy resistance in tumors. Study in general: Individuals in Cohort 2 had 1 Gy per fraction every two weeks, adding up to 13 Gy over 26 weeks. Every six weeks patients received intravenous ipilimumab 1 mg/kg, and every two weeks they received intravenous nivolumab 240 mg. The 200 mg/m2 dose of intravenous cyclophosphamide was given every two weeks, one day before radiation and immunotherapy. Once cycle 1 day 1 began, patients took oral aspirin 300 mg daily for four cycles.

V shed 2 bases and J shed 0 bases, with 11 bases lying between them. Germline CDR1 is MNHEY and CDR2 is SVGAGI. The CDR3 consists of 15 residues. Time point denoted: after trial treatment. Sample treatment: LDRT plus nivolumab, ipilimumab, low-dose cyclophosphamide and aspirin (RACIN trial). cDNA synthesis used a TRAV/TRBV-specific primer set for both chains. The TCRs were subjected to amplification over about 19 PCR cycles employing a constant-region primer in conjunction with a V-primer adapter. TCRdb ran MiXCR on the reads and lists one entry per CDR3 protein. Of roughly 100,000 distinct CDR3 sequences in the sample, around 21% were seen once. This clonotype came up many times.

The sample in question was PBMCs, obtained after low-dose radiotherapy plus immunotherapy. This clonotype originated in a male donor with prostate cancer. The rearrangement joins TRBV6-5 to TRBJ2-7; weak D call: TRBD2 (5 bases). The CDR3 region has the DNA TGTGCCAGCAGTTACGGATCGGGAAGCTCCTACGAGCAGTACTTC. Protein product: CASSYGSGSSYEQYF.